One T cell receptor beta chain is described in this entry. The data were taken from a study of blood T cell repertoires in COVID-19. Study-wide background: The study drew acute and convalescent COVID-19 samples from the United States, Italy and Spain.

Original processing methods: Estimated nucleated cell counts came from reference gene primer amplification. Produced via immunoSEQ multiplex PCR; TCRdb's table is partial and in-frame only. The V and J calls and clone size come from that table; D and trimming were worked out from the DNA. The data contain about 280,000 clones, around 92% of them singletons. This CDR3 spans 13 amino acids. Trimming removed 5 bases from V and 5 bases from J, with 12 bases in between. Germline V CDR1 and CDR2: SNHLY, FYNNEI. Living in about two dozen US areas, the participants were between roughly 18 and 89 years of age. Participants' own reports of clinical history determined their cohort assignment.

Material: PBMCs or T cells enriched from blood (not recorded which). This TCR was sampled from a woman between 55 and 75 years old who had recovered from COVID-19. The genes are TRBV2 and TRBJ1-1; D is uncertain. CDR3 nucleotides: TGTGCCAGCAGTACAGCCGGGATGACTGAAGCTTTCTTT. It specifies CASSTAGMTEAFF.